This entry is about one T cell receptor (beta chain). The method was immunoSEQ multiplex PCR; TCRdb's version includes in-frame clones alone and lacks a portion of them. The sample carries 90,000 to 150,000 clones, around 91% recorded once. CD4+CD25+CD127- Tregs, CD4+CD25- non-Tregs, CD4 and CD8 cells were sorted. The entry originates in a study of Tregs in tolerant kidney transplant recipients. The V segment lost 5 bases and the J segment 1 base; nucleotides outside the gene matches: 9. CDR1 and CDR2 from the germline V gene are SGHTA and FQGNSA. The CDR3 is made up of 18 amino acids. V is TRBV7-2 and J is TRBJ2-1; the match to TRBD2 covers 12 bases. Sequenced sample: CD4+ T cells from blood. The receptor's source is a human donor in good health. The CDR3 nucleotides are TGTGCCAGCAGCCGGTTGACTAGCGGGGGAGGGTCCTACAATGAGCAGTTCTTC. Protein product: CASSRLTSGGGSYNEQFF.